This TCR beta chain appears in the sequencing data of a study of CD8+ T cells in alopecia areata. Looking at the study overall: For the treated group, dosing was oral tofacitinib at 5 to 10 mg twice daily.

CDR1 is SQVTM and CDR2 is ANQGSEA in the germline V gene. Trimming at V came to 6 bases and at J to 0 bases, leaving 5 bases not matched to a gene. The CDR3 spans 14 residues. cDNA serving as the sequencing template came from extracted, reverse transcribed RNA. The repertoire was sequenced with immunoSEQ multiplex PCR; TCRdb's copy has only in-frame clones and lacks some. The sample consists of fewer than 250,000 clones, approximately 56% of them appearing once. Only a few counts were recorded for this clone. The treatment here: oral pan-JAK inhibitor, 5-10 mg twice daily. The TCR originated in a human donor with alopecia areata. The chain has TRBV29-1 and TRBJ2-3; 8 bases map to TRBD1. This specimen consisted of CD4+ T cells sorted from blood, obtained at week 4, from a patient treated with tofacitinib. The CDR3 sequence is CSVRQGSSTDTQYF. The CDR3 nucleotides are TGCAGCGTGAGACAGGGGTCGAGCACAGATACGCAGTATTTT.